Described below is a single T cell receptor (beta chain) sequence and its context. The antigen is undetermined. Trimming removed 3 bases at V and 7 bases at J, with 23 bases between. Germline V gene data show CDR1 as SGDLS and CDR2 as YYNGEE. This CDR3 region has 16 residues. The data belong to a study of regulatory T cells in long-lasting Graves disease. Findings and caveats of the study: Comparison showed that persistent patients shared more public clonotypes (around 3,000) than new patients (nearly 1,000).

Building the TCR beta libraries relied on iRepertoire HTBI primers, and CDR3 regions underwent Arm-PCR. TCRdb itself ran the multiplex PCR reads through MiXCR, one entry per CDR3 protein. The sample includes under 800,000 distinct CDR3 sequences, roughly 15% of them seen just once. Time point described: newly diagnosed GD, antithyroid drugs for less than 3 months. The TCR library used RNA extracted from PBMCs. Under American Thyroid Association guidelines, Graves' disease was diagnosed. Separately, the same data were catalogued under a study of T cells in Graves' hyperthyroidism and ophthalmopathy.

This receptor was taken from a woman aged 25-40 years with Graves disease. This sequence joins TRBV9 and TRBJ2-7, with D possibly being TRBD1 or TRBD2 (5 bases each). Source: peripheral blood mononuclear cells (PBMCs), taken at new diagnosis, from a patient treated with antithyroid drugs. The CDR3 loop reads CASSETGTSSLREQYF. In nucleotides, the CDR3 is TGTGCCAGCAGCGAAACCGGGACGTCAAGTTTACGGGAGCAGTACTTC.